The 7 T cell receptor beta chains presented below share a single source sample, sequenced in a study of cytomegalovirus exposure and HLA in healthy donors. PCR primers comprised 60 Vbeta and 13 Jbeta primers. Clones were read by immunoSEQ multiplex PCR, and TCRdb kept only the in-frame ones, dropping some. The sample holds roughly 120,000 clones; around 70% are singletons and the top ten take roughly 1.6%. The source material was PBMCs. The receptors derive from a man aged 25-40 years in good health and CMV-seropositive.

The genes are TRBV2 and TRBJ2-7; 9 nucleotides align to TRBD1. The CDR3 is 14 residues long. V shed 5 bases and J 4 bases; nucleotides not matched to a gene: 6. The germline CDR1 and CDR2 sequences are SNHLY and FYNNEI. Here the CDR3 DNA reads TGTGCCAGCAGTCACGGACAGGGGAGGTACGAGCAGTACTTC. Protein product: CASSHGQGRYEQYF.

The chain combines TRBV2 with TRBJ1-2, with 10 bases lining up with TRBD1. V lost 5 bases to trimming and J lost 3 bases; unmatched junction nucleotides: 6. The CDR3 is made up of 15 amino acids. Germline assignment: CDR1 SNHLY and CDR2 FYNNEI. The CDR3 spells CASSHTGTGDYGYTF. CDR3 in DNA: TGTGCCAGCAGTCATACCGGGACAGGGGACTATGGCTACACCTTC.

A few counts support this clone. The chain is built from TRBV7-9 and TRBJ2-7, with 12 bases aligning to TRBD2. With V trimmed by 2 bases and J by 6 bases, 5 bases remained unmatched. CDR3 length equals 15 residues. Germline-derived CDR1 and CDR2 are SEHNR and FQNEAQ (reference sequence). The CDR3 loop is CASSLSLAGGTEQYF. As DNA, the CDR3 is TGTGCCAGCAGCTTATCACTAGCGGGAGGCACCGAGCAGTACTTC.

The chain joins TRBV13 to TRBJ1-1, with D unresolved. The CDR3 length is 15 residues. Germline V gene lookup returns CDR1 PRHDT and CDR2 FYEKMQ (reference sequence). The V gene lost 2 bases and the J gene lost 6 bases, with 16 bases spanning the gap. Written as DNA, the CDR3 is TGTGCCAGCAGCTTAATGCCAGAAACCCCATCTGAAGCTTTCTTT. It encodes CASSLMPETPSEAFF.

This chain links TRBV11-2 with TRBJ2-4; 9 bases align to TRBD1. This CDR3 has 17 amino acids. Trimming removed 5 bases from V and 1 base from J; junction bases left unmatched: 9. Germline values: CDR1 SGHAT, CDR2 FQNNGV. The CDR3 spells CASSTRGTGKAKNIQYF. In nucleotides, the CDR3 is TGTGCCAGCAGCACCCGTGGGACAGGGAAGGCCAAAAACATTCAGTACTTC.

Written as DNA, the CDR3 is TGTGCCAGCAGCGTACTAGCGGTTTTGGAGACCCAGTACTTC. It encodes CASSVLAVLETQYF. The rearrangement joins TRBV2 to TRBJ2-5; 8 bases are a match to TRBD2. Trimming cost V 6 bases and J 5 bases; bases outside gene matches: 8. CDR3 length: 14 residues. Looked up from germline, CDR1 is SNHLY and CDR2 is FYNNEI.

The CDR3 region has the DNA TGCGCCAGCAGCCAAGTTGGACAGGGGGCTCGAGATACGCAGTATTTT. As protein: CASSQVGQGARDTQYF. The J gene is TRBJ2-3, the V gene TRBV4-1; 11 nucleotides match TRBD1. V shed 1 base, J shed 5 bases, and the junction held 5 bases outside the gene matches. This CDR3 is 16 amino acids long. Per germline, CDR1 MGHRA and CDR2 YSYEKL.